The 32 T cell receptor beta chains in this list originate from one sample, sequenced in a study of T cells of healthy individuals. TCRdb used MiXCR to reprocess the 5' RACE reads, holding one entry per CDR3 protein. The sample lists nearly 100,000 distinct CDR3 sequences; around 17% were seen once. Receptors were obtained from a human donor in good health.

This clonotype was seen repeatedly, ten times or more. CDR3 residues: CASYWDRGDTEAFF. The CDR3 nucleotides read TGTGCCAGCTACTGGGACAGGGGGGACACTGAAGCTTTCTTT. V is TRBV2 and J is TRBJ1-1, with 11 bases lining up with TRBD1. CDR1 and CDR2 (germline): SNHLY, FYNNEI. V lost 8 bases and J lost 3; bases outside the gene matches: 5. The CDR3 spans 14 residues.

At least ten counts were recorded for this clonotype. The rearrangement uses TRBV20-1 and TRBJ1-6, with 7 bases lining up with TRBD1. This CDR3 is 16 amino acids long. Looked up from germline, CDR1 is DFQATT and CDR2 is SNEGSKA (reference sequence). After removal of 3 bases from V and 6 bases from J, the junction contained 11 bases not matched to a gene. CDR3: CSARNSGTDINSPLHF. The CDR3 DNA is TGCAGTGCTAGGAACTCCGGGACAGATATTAATTCACCCCTCCACTTT.

This clonotype was observed a handful of times. V is TRBV2 and J is TRBJ2-3; TRBD2 matches at 11 bases. The CDR3 runs 16 residues. V dropped 5 bases and J dropped 2; count of bases not matched to a gene: 6. The germline V gene has CDR1 SNHLY and CDR2 FYNNEI. In DNA, the CDR3 is TGTGCCAGCAGTTCGACTAGCGGGGCGCTCACAGATACGCAGTATTTT. Translating it yields CASSSTSGALTDTQYF.

The genes are TRBV10-3 and TRBJ1-1; D perhaps matches TRBD1 (5 bases). This CDR3 is 13 amino acids long. Germline CDR1 ENHRY, CDR2 SYGVKD. Trimming cost V 7 bases and J 0 bases, with 9 bases left between them. CDR3 amino acids: CAINGGMNTEAFF. The CDR3 DNA reads TGTGCCATCAACGGGGGGATGAACACTGAAGCTTTCTTT.

In its sample, this clonotype was seen many times. This chain joins TRBV12-5 and TRBJ2-3; TRBD1 might be the D (6 bases). The CDR3 consists of 16 residues. The V gene lost 1 base and the J gene lost 2 bases, with 13 bases spanning the gap. The germline V gene has CDR1 LGHNT and CDR2 FRNRAP. The CDR3 reads CASGLGNTGITDTQYF. Here the CDR3 DNA reads TGTGCTAGTGGTTTGGGGAATACAGGGATCACAGATACGCAGTATTTT.

This clonotype appeared a few times. The chain carries TRBV4-2 and TRBJ2-1, with 10 bases that match TRBD1. This CDR3 is built from 20 residues. With 7 bases clipped from V and 8 bases from J, the junction kept 26 bases outside the gene matches. Germline V gene data show CDR1 as LGHNA and CDR2 as YNFKEQ. CDR3 bases: TGTGCCAGCACCAAGGGTTTAGCGGGACAGGGGAGGACCCTAGGGGATGAGCAGTTCTTC. Protein product: CASTKGLAGQGRTLGDEQFF.

The rearrangement uses TRBV7-2 and TRBJ2-5; 12 bases fit TRBD2. The CDR3 runs 16 residues. J lost 7 bases, V lost 5 bases, and 11 bases had no gene match. Looked up from germline, CDR1 is SGHTA and CDR2 is FQGNSA. CDR3 residues: CASSPTSGGRWGTQYF. CDR3 in DNA: TGTGCCAGCAGCCCGACTAGCGGGGGAAGGTGGGGGACCCAGTACTTC.

This chain links TRBV24-1 with TRBJ2-2, with D maybe TRBD2 (6 bases). V was clipped by 9 bases and J by 5 bases, with 18 bases between them. Germline-derived CDR1 and CDR2 are KGHDR and SFDVKD. The CDR3 is 15 residues long. In DNA form, the CDR3 reads TGTGCCACCTCCGAGGGACTGACCCATACCGGGGAGCTGTTTTTT. Its protein product is CATSEGLTHTGELFF.

The V gene is TRBV12-3 or TRBV12-4, the J gene TRBJ2-2, with TRBD1 as a possible D gene (5 bases). Trimming removed 3 bases at V and 5 bases at J, with 7 bases between. The CDR3 runs 13 residues. In DNA form, the CDR3 reads TGTGCCAGCAGTTTTGGGGCTACCGGGGAGCTGTTTTTT. Its protein product is CASSFGATGELFF.

The rearrangement links TRBV19 to TRBJ2-2; D not resolved. The CDR3 loop spans 12 amino acids. V lost 7 bases, J lost 1 base, and 4 bases lay in between. Germline V CDR1 and CDR2: LNHDA, SQIVND (reference sequence). This chain's CDR3 is CASTGNTGELFF. Written as DNA, the CDR3 is TGTGCCAGTACAGGGAACACCGGGGAGCTGTTTTTT.

DNA for the CDR3: TGTGCCAGCAGTGAACAGGGCTACGAGCAGTACTTC. It is translated as CASSEQGYEQYF. This sequence joins TRBV6-1 and TRBJ2-7, with D perhaps TRBD1 (5 bases). V lost 2 bases and J lost 3, with 5 bases in between. Per the germline V gene, CDR1 is MNHNS and CDR2 is SASEGT. The CDR3 is made up of 12 amino acids.

This clonotype was seen many times. This chain links TRBV29-1 with TRBJ2-3, with a tentative D call TRBD2 (6 bases). Trimming cost V 8 bases and J 2 bases, with 26 bases left between them. The CDR3 has 17 residues. Germline V gives CDR1 SQVTM, CDR2 ANQGSEA. The chain's CDR3 is CSPSGLTEGTPTDTQYF. The CDR3 nucleotides read TGCAGCCCTTCGGGGCTTACGGAGGGGACCCCCACAGATACGCAGTATTTT.

This clonotype was observed a handful of times. The V and J genes are TRBV5-5 and TRBJ2-4, with TRBD1 identical over 9 bases. Trimming removed 4 bases from V and 1 base from J; junction bases left unmatched: 12. The CDR3 is 18 amino acids. CDR1 SGHKS and CDR2 YYEKEE come from the germline V gene (reference sequence). CDR3 nucleotide sequence: TGTGCCAGCAGCCAGGGACAGGGAGGGGGTCTGGCCAAAAACATTCAGTACTTC. Amino acid sequence: CASSQGQGGGLAKNIQYF.

In its sample, this clonotype was seen many times. The chain recombines TRBV20-1 with TRBJ1-5; D remains ambiguous. There are 10 residues in the CDR3. The V gene lost 3 bases and the J gene lost 6 bases, with 3 bases spanning the gap. The germline gives CDR1 DFQATT, CDR2 SNEGSKA (reference sequence). The CDR3 sequence is CSARSQPQHF. CDR3 nucleotides: TGCAGTGCTAGGAGTCAGCCCCAGCATTTT.

The table lists this clonotype with a few counts. The chain links TRBV21-1 to TRBJ2-4. TRBV21-1 is a documented pseudogene. The CDR3 length is 14 residues. DNA of the CDR3: TGTGCCAGCAGCAAGGTGAAGCCGCCAAACATTCAGTACTTC. Translated: CASSKVKPPNIQYF.

Many counts were recorded for this clonotype. The CDR3 sequence is CSASPARLIDNEQFF. DNA for the CDR3: TGCAGTGCTAGCCCTGCACGACTAATTGACAATGAGCAGTTCTTC. The J gene is TRBJ2-1, the V gene TRBV20-1, with a weak D call TRBD2 (5 bases). V shed 3 bases and J shed 5 bases, with 17 bases lying between them. This CDR3 is 15 amino acids long. CDR1 and CDR2 from the germline V gene are DFQATT and SNEGSKA (reference sequence).

This clonotype has a count of ten or more. The chain uses TRBV20-1 and TRBJ2-7; the D is unclear. The germline CDR1 and CDR2 sequences are DFQATT and SNEGSKA (reference sequence). The CDR3 runs to 9 residues. Trimming took off 3 bases at V and 7 bases at J, with 4 bases between the two ends. The CDR3 spells CSASREQYF. The DNA for the CDR3 is TGCAGTGCTAGTCGTGAGCAGTACTTC.

This rearrangement joins TRBV7-9 to TRBJ2-7; unclear D gene. The CDR3 has 16 residues. The ends were cut back, 3 bases at V and 2 bases at J, with 17 bases in the middle. The V gene's germline CDR1 is SEHNR and CDR2 FQNEAQ (reference sequence). CDR3 in amino acids: CASSFLHGVRPYEQYF. The CDR3 DNA reads as TGTGCCAGCAGCTTTCTTCACGGTGTAAGACCCTACGAGCAGTACTTC.

The V call is TRBV11-2, the J call TRBJ1-2; a possible D gene is TRBD1 (6 bases). This CDR3 comprises 16 residues. CDR1 and CDR2 (germline): SGHAT, FQNNGV. Trimming removed 5 bases at V and 8 bases at J, with 24 bases between. The CDR3 here is CASSPTFRTEFGGYTF. CDR3 in DNA: TGTGCCAGCAGCCCTACCTTTAGGACAGAATTCGGGGGCTACACCTTC. The variable domain in full, with the rest retrieved from reference TRBV11-2 and TRBJ1-2, is EAGVAQSPRYKIIEKRQSVAFWCNPISGHATLYWYQQILGQGPKLLIQFQNNGVVDDSQLPKDRFSAERLKGVDSTLKIQPAKLEDSAVYLCASSPTFRTEFGGYTFGSGTRLTVV.

This sequence joins TRBV7-2 and TRBJ2-5; 7 bases fit TRBD1. This CDR3 has 16 amino acids. V shed 7 bases, J shed 2 bases, and the junction held 13 bases outside the gene matches. Germline-derived CDR1 and CDR2 are SGHTA and FQGNSA. The CDR3 reads CASTPWGQSTQETQYF. The CDR3 DNA reads TGTGCCAGCACCCCCTGGGGACAGAGTACACAAGAGACCCAGTACTTC.

The chain carries TRBV6-2 or TRBV6-3 and TRBJ2-3; possibly TRBD2 for D (5 bases). Trimming removed 7 bases at V and 3 bases at J, with 17 bases between. Germline V gene lookup returns CDR1 MNHEY and CDR2 SVGEGT. CDR3 length: 15 residues. CDR3 protein: CASTPEGLRTDTQYF. DNA for the CDR3: TGTGCCAGCACCCCAGAGGGCCTAAGGACAGATACGCAGTATTTT.

This clonotype rates as medium-sized. This rearrangement joins TRBV12-3 or TRBV12-4 to TRBJ1-1; tentatively, D is TRBD1 (6 bases). The V gene lost 5 bases and the J gene lost 3 bases, with 16 bases spanning the gap. This CDR3 region has 15 residues. CDR3 in amino acids: CASSTPQGMDTEAFF. Here the CDR3 DNA reads TGTGCCAGCAGTACTCCCCAGGGGATGGACACTGAAGCTTTCTTT.

This sequence joins TRBV11-2 and TRBJ2-7; perhaps TRBD1 as D (7 bases). The germline CDR1 and CDR2 sequences are SGHAT and FQNNGV. The CDR3 has 15 residues. V was clipped by 4 bases and J by 2 bases, with 15 bases between them. In DNA form, the CDR3 reads TGTGCCAGCAGCTCCCAGGGGGGAAGTGCCTACGAGCAGTACTTC. Protein: CASSSQGGSAYEQYF.

Ten or more counts support this clonotype. The J gene is TRBJ2-1, the V gene TRBV15; TRBD2 aligns across 13 bases. The CDR3 is 17 amino acids. The ends lost 3 bases at V and 6 bases at J; junction bases unmatched: 8. Germline V gene lookup returns CDR1 LNHNV and CDR2 YYDKDF (reference sequence). This CDR3 is CATSSLGTSGIFNEQFF. The CDR3 nucleotides are TGTGCCACCAGCAGCCTCGGGACTAGCGGGATATTCAATGAGCAGTTCTTC.

This clonotype turned up a few times. This chain joins TRBV7-2 and TRBJ2-3; 7 bases fit TRBD2. Losses at the gene ends were 4 bases for V and 2 bases for J; bases not matched to a gene: 9. Germline CDR1 is SGHTA and CDR2 is FQGNSA. The CDR3 extends over 16 amino acids. CDR3 region: CASSSRGGRVTDTQYF. The CDR3 DNA sequence: TGTGCCAGCAGCTCCCGGGGAGGGAGGGTCACAGATACGCAGTATTTT.

The chain recombines TRBV12-3 or TRBV12-4 with TRBJ1-1, with unresolved D. The CDR3 contains 13 residues. Deletions cut 1 base from V and 6 bases from J, with 9 bases between. This CDR3 reads CASSLGGAAEAFF. Here the CDR3 DNA reads TGTGCCAGCAGTTTAGGGGGAGCGGCTGAAGCTTTCTTT.

In this sample, this clonotype turned up a few times. This chain joins TRBV7-2 and TRBJ2-3, with TRBD2 matching over 12 bases. CDR1 and CDR2 (germline): SGHTA, FQGNSA. The CDR3 covers 16 residues. The V gene end was trimmed by 2 bases and the J gene end by 6 bases; junction bases not matched to a gene: 6. CDR3 sequence reads: CASSLFLAGGQDTQYF. CDR3 bases: TGTGCCAGCAGCTTATTCCTAGCGGGGGGGCAGGATACGCAGTATTTT.

The CDR3 sequence: CASSPSLIRPQHF. The DNA for the CDR3 is TGTGCCAGCAGCCCCTCCTTAATCAGGCCCCAGCATTTT. The J gene is TRBJ1-5, the V gene TRBV4-2; D is uncertain. The CDR3 contains 13 residues. Germline CDR1 LGHNA, CDR2 YNFKEQ. V was trimmed by 4 bases and J by 9 bases, leaving 13 bases between them.

This clonotype was observed at least ten times. The chain couples TRBV18 to TRBJ1-5; D is perhaps TRBD1 (6 bases). V lost 3 bases to trimming and J lost 7 bases, with 10 bases between them. In germline, CDR1 is KGHSH, CDR2 LQKENI. This CDR3 has 13 amino acids. The CDR3 loop is CASSPEQGQPQHF. The CDR3 nucleotides read TGTGCCAGCTCACCTGAACAGGGCCAGCCCCAGCATTTT.

The chain recombines TRBV12-5 with TRBJ1-2, with D hard to call. The V and J ends lost 6 bases and 6 bases respectively, with 11 bases between them. The germline gives CDR1 LGHNT, CDR2 FRNRAP. CDR3 length: 12 residues. The DNA of the CDR3 is TGTGCTAGTGGGGTGGGCGCCGATGGCTACACCTTC. Amino acid sequence: CASGVGADGYTF. Variable domain in full (rest from reference TRBV12-5 and TRBJ1-2): DARVTQTPRHKVTEMGQEVTMRCQPILGHNTVFWYRQTMMQGLELLAYFRNRAPLDDSGMPKDRFSAEMPDATLATLKIQPSEPRDSAVYFCASGVGADGYTFGSGTRLTVV.

This chain connects TRBV3-1 to TRBJ2-5; D is unresolved. The CDR3 spans 16 residues. Trimming cost V 4 bases and J 3 bases, with 18 bases left between them. CDR1 and CDR2 (germline): LGHDT, YNNKEL (reference sequence). CDR3 nucleotide sequence: TGTGCCAGCAGCCCCAGTCCCGGCGTGAGAGAAGAGACCCAGTACTTC. Protein product: CASSPSPGVREETQYF.

The chain uses TRBV5-1 and TRBJ2-5; D may be TRBD1 or TRBD2 (5 bases each). The CDR3 has 14 amino acids. The V gene lost 1 base and the J gene lost 1 base, with 8 bases spanning the gap. CDR1 is SGHRS, CDR2 YFSETQ, per germline. The CDR3 sequence is CASSLRDRQETQYF. The CDR3 coding sequence is TGCGCCAGCAGCTTGAGGGACCGCCAAGAGACCCAGTACTTC.